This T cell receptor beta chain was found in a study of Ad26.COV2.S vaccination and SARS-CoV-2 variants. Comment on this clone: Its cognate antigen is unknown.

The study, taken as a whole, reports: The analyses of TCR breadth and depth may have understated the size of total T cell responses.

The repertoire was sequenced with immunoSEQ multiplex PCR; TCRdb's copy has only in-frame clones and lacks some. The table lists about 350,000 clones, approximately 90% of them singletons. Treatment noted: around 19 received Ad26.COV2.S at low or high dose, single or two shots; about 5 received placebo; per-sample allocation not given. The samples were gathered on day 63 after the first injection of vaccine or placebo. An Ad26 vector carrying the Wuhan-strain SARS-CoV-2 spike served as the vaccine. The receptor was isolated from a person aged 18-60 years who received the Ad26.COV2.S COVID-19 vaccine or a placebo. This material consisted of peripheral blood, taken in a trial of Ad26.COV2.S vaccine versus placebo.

The CDR3 coding sequence is TGTGCCATCAGTGACTCGGGGAGGGCAACTAATGAAAAACTGTTTTTT. This sequence encodes CAISDSGRATNEKLFF. This chain links TRBV10-3 with TRBJ1-4; unclear D gene. In germline, CDR1 is ENHRY, CDR2 SYGVKD. The CDR3 runs 16 residues. V lost 3 bases to trimming and J lost 0 bases, with 11 bases between them.